Listed below are T cell receptor beta chains from one sample, sequenced in a study of beta chain features in type 1 diabetes. This table comes from immunoSEQ multiplex PCR, and its TCRdb copy is limited to in-frame clones, with some not included. The sample holds 150,000 to 200,000 clones; approximately 10% are singletons and the top ten take about 0.7%. The sample taken for sequencing was central memory CD4+ T cells from blood. The receptors stem from a woman in her twenties or thirties with type 1 diabetes. Each CDR3 is given with its conserved first and last residue. Each record gives: V gene, D gene, J gene, clone size, CDR3 DNA, CDR3 protein. The D gene is left open where the match is weak. Size tells how often a clone was seen (once, few, many) or the class of an expanded clone, and some rows leave it out.

v_call: TRBV9; d_call: TRBD2; j_call: TRBJ2-5; clone_size: few; cdr3_nt: TGTGCCAGCAGCGTCCAGGGGCTAGCGGGGCTGGGAGAGACCCAGTACTTC; cdr3_aa: CASSVQGLAGLGETQYF
v_call: TRBV7-3; d_call: TRBD2; j_call: TRBJ2-1; clone_size: NA; cdr3_nt: TGTGCCAGCAGCGGCGGGAGATACAATGAGCAGTTCTTC; cdr3_aa: CASSGGRYNEQFF
v_call: TRBV2; d_call: NA; j_call: TRBJ2-2; clone_size: NA; cdr3_nt: TGTGCCAGCAGTGAAGGCAGTCCCTCTTACACCGGGGAGCTGTTTTTT; cdr3_aa: CASSEGSPSYTGELFF
v_call: TRBV29-1; d_call: NA; j_call: TRBJ2-5; clone_size: few; cdr3_nt: TGCAGCGCGAGGGCCGGCCAGGAGACCCAGTACTTC; cdr3_aa: CSARAGQETQYF
v_call: TRBV7-9; d_call: NA; j_call: TRBJ2-1; clone_size: NA; cdr3_nt: TGTGCCAGCAGCTTAGTTATGGGGGCGGCCTCCTACAATGAGCAGTTCTTC; cdr3_aa: CASSLVMGAASYNEQFF
v_call: TRBV18; d_call: NA; j_call: TRBJ1-2; clone_size: NA; cdr3_nt: TGTGCCAGCTCACCACCGTCGTACAGCTATGGCTACACCTTC; cdr3_aa: CASSPPSYSYGYTF
v_call: TRBV27; d_call: TRBD1; j_call: TRBJ1-5; clone_size: few; cdr3_nt: TGTGCCAGCAGTTCCTACCGGGCAGGGGGATATCAGCCCCAGCATTTT; cdr3_aa: CASSSYRAGGYQPQHF
v_call: TRBV25-1; d_call: NA; j_call: TRBJ1-3; clone_size: few; cdr3_nt: TGTGCCAGCAGTGAGACAGGAAGGGGCTCTGGAAACACCATATATTTT; cdr3_aa: CASSETGRGSGNTIYF
v_call: TRBV5-4; d_call: NA; j_call: TRBJ2-1; clone_size: NA; cdr3_nt: TGTGCCAGCAGCTTGTTCGGACACTTCTACAATGAGCAGTTCTTC; cdr3_aa: CASSLFGHFYNEQFF
v_call: TRBV9; d_call: NA; j_call: TRBJ2-3; clone_size: NA; cdr3_nt: TGTGCCAGCAGCGCATCACTTGGAGGCACAGATACGCAGTATTTT; cdr3_aa: CASSASLGGTDTQYF
v_call: TRBV30; d_call: NA; j_call: TRBJ1-3; clone_size: NA; cdr3_nt: TGTGCCTGGAGTACGGCAGCGGGAAACACCATATATTTT; cdr3_aa: CAWSTAAGNTIYF
v_call: TRBV10-3; d_call: NA; j_call: TRBJ2-1; clone_size: few; cdr3_nt: TGTGCCATTCGACAGAGCTCCTACAATGAGCAGTTCTTC; cdr3_aa: CAIRQSSYNEQFF
v_call: TRBV10-3; d_call: NA; j_call: TRBJ1-2; clone_size: few; cdr3_nt: TGTGCCATCAGTGAGTCGAGAATTCAATACACCTTC; cdr3_aa: CAISESRIQYTF
v_call: TRBV5-6; d_call: TRBD2; j_call: TRBJ2-1; clone_size: few; cdr3_nt: TGTGCCAGCAGACCGGGACTAGCGGCGTACAATGAGCAGTTCTTC; cdr3_aa: CASRPGLAAYNEQFF
v_call: TRBV19; d_call: TRBD1; j_call: TRBJ1-2; clone_size: few; cdr3_nt: TGTGCCAGTACCCGCCGGGGGACAGGGACGGGCTATGGCTACACCTTC; cdr3_aa: CASTRRGTGTGYGYTF
v_call: TRBV5-4; d_call: NA; j_call: TRBJ2-3; clone_size: NA; cdr3_nt: TGTGCCAGCAGCTTAAGAGTAGCGCGGGATACGCAGTATTTT; cdr3_aa: CASSLRVARDTQYF
v_call: TRBV5-6; d_call: NA; j_call: TRBJ1-2; clone_size: NA; cdr3_nt: TGTGCCAGCAGCTTTCGGAGAGGGGGAGGCTACACCTTC; cdr3_aa: CASSFRRGGGYTF
v_call: TRBV6-5; d_call: NA; j_call: TRBJ1-4; clone_size: NA; cdr3_nt: TGTGCCAGCAGCCGGGACACTGCAACTAATGAAAAACTGTTTTTT; cdr3_aa: CASSRDTATNEKLFF
v_call: TRBV7-3; d_call: NA; j_call: TRBJ1-1; clone_size: few; cdr3_nt: TGTGCCAGCAGCAAAGTCCGGGGGACTGAAGCTTTCTTT; cdr3_aa: CASSKVRGTEAFF
v_call: TRBV7-9; d_call: NA; j_call: TRBJ1-1; clone_size: NA; cdr3_nt: TGTGCCAGCAGCTTGTTTTCGGGGAACACTGAAGCTTTCTTT; cdr3_aa: CASSLFSGNTEAFF
v_call: TRBV28; d_call: NA; j_call: TRBJ2-7; clone_size: NA; cdr3_nt: TGTGCCAGCAGCTGGGGCCCCTACGAGCAGTACTTC; cdr3_aa: CASSWGPYEQYF
v_call: TRBV7-8; d_call: NA; j_call: TRBJ1-1; clone_size: few; cdr3_nt: TGTGCCAGCAGCCAACAGGGTACGAACACTGAAGCTTTCTTT; cdr3_aa: CASSQQGTNTEAFF
v_call: TRBV5-4; d_call: TRBD1; j_call: TRBJ1-2; clone_size: NA; cdr3_nt: TGTGCCAGCAGCTCAGTGGGACAGGGAATTGGCTACACCTTC; cdr3_aa: CASSSVGQGIGYTF
v_call: TRBV30; d_call: NA; j_call: TRBJ2-4; clone_size: NA; cdr3_nt: TGTGCCTGGGGCCTACAGGGAGGGAGGTACATTCAGTACTTC; cdr3_aa: CAWGLQGGRYIQYF
v_call: TRBV27; d_call: TRBD1; j_call: TRBJ1-2; clone_size: few; cdr3_nt: TGTGCCAGCAGTTTCAGGGGGAGCTATGGCTACACCTTC; cdr3_aa: CASSFRGSYGYTF
v_call: TRBV5-4; d_call: NA; j_call: TRBJ2-6; clone_size: few; cdr3_nt: TGTGCCAGCAGTCCGGACAATTCTGGGGCCAACGTCCTGACTTTC; cdr3_aa: CASSPDNSGANVLTF
v_call: TRBV25-1; d_call: TRBD2; j_call: TRBJ2-7; clone_size: NA; cdr3_nt: TGTGCCAGCAGTGAAGGGACTAGCGGTACCTACGAGCAGTACTTC; cdr3_aa: CASSEGTSGTYEQYF
v_call: TRBV15; d_call: TRBD1; j_call: TRBJ1-2; clone_size: few; cdr3_nt: TGTGCCACCAGCAAGGACAGGTTTAACTATGGCTACACCTTC; cdr3_aa: CATSKDRFNYGYTF
v_call: TRBV5-1; d_call: TRBD1; j_call: TRBJ1-1; clone_size: NA; cdr3_nt: TGCGCCAGCAGCACCGGATGGGACAGGGGTAAAGCTTTCTTT; cdr3_aa: CASSTGWDRGKAFF
v_call: TRBV2; d_call: TRBD1; j_call: TRBJ2-3; clone_size: NA; cdr3_nt: TGTGCCAGCAGTGAAGACAGGGGGACCCCCAGCACAGATACGCAGTATTTT; cdr3_aa: CASSEDRGTPSTDTQYF
v_call: TRBV14; d_call: NA; j_call: TRBJ1-1; clone_size: NA; cdr3_nt: TGTGCCAGCAGCCATTACGGTTTGAACACTGAAGCTTTCTTT; cdr3_aa: CASSHYGLNTEAFF
v_call: TRBV29-1; d_call: TRBD2; j_call: TRBJ2-3; clone_size: few; cdr3_nt: TGCAGCGTCGCCGGACTAGCGGGAGTAGTGGATACGCAGTATTTT; cdr3_aa: CSVAGLAGVVDTQYF